This T cell receptor beta chain stems from a study of shared clonotypes between healthy human individuals. The study's findings and limits: Generation probabilities were higher for clonotypes shared across all four sorted-subset donors than for unshared ones. The study generally estimated greater richness for naive than memory subsets.

Germline CDR1 LNHDA, CDR2 SQIVND (reference sequence). The CDR3 runs to 15 residues. V dropped 4 bases and J dropped 6; count of bases not matched to a gene: 4. Only in-frame clones appear in the TCRdb table, and some are missing; sequencing was by immunoSEQ multiplex PCR. The sample yields under 550,000 clones, 90% to 96% seen once. Concerning this clone itself: Its antigen remains unknown.

The chain joins TRBV19 to TRBJ2-1, with 12 bases aligning to TRBD1. The source of this sequence is a woman aged 30 to 39 in good health. Material for sequencing was naive CD4+ T cells sorted from blood. This sample's subset: CD45RA+ positively selected. The CDR3 sequence is CASSNGDRGLNEQFF. In DNA form, the CDR3 reads TGTGCCAGTAGTAATGGGGACAGGGGGCTCAATGAGCAGTTCTTC. The whole variable domain, remainder taken from reference TRBV19 and TRBJ2-1, is DGGITQSPKYLFRKEGQNVTLSCEQNLNHDAMYWYRQDPGQGLRLIYYSQIVNDFQKGDIAEGYSVSREKKESFPLTVTSAQKNPTAFYLCASSNGDRGLNEQFFGPGTRLTVL.